This T cell receptor beta chain is drawn from a study of radiation and T cells in renal cell carcinoma (TCRdb year 2020). For the study in its entirety: The samples were drawn from a clinical trial, where primary renal cell carcinomas were treated with 15 Gy of stereotactic body radiation therapy and then removed by nephrectomy 4 weeks afterward. A total of 50 to 60 samples underwent TCR beta sequencing, made up of 25 or so tumors and roughly 27 peripheral blood samples. Across all 50 or so samples, several million unique CDR3 nucleotide sequences, encoding 2,658,974 unique CDR3 amino acid sequences, were identified. On the study overall, not on this receptor specifically: Because the trial had a single-armed design, the trial could not examine how radiation dose or scheduling affected the TCR repertoire. Top tumor clonotypes rose in blood from baseline to 2 weeks post-radiation, then contracted by 4 weeks, suggesting transient expansion of tumor-resident clones. Because no pretreatment tumor biopsies were available, whether clonotypes were present in the tumor at baseline could not be determined. Changes in the blood repertoire were not tracked past 4 weeks after treatment.

V lost 1 base and J lost 6 bases; the stretch between them is 0 bases long. The CDR3 holds 10 amino acids from the cysteine to the phenylalanine. The retained sequence is limited to the CDR3, 30 bases, with the frame set at the first base. The germline V gene yields MNHNS for CDR1 and SASEGT for CDR2. The intended sense of this specimen's time point label: blood 2 weeks post-SBRT. The treatment or condition label here, explained by the study, means: 15 Gy SBRT to primary tumor, nephrectomy 4 weeks later. To track tumor-enriched clonotypes, serial peripheral blood was sampled from radiation-treated patients at baseline and at 2 weeks and 4 weeks after SBRT. All patients had renal cell carcinoma with clear cell pathology. Genomic DNA for TCR sequencing was prepared using the QIAamp DNA Blood Mini Kit (Qiagen). Samples were included in the analyses only if all quality control checks were passed. Regarding this clone: Its antigen target is currently unknown. No much larger clone exists at a distance of one base, and base qualities are not known.

TCR beta libraries were generated from genomic DNA with the immunoSEQ kit, following the manufacturer's recommendations. To prepare libraries, a first multiplex PCR with proprietary primers was run, followed by a second PCR that added unique barcodes, and a bead cleanup was done after each round. Each sample batch included a kit-provided positive control reaction and a negative control reaction. The final libraries were assessed on an Agilent 4200 TapeStation D1000 ScreenTape, pooled by volume, and quantified by qPCR. Sequencing was performed on an Illumina NextSeq500 using a MidOutput 150-cycle cartridge, with 156 Read1 cycles, 15 Index1 cycles, and the kit custom primers. The pooled library was loaded at around 1 pM with roughly 20% PhiX control spiked in. Processing in the source paper ran as follows. Vendor-processed data were analyzed in R, with a clonotype defined as all T cells sharing the same CDR3 nucleotide sequence. For clone abundance analyses, frequencies were normalized to the 10,000 most abundant clones per sample. Before analysis, public T cell clones were removed, and these numbered fewer than six per sample on average. Tumor-enriched and baseline blood-enriched clonotypes were defined by at least a 32-fold difference in abundance between compartments. A beta-binomial differential abundance model was used to identify clonotypes that expanded or contracted between blood time points. Similarity between tumor and blood repertoires was quantified using the Baroni-Urbani and Buser coefficient, and groups were compared with two-tailed Wilcoxon tests in R. Entries here come from immuneACCESS through TCRdb and include only in-frame sequences with V and J called. Some clones fail to appear in such tables; in the studies checked, an unresolved V gene covers under half of the shortfall, and the cause of the remainder is unknown. V, J and clone size are those of that table, while D and trimming were read from the DNA. The sample table lists 70,000 to 80,000 clones, 70% to 90% of them with a count of one. The ten top clones hold under 25% of the sample.

The input for sequencing was blood, taken from a patient whose treatment included radiotherapy and nephrectomy. The sequence was collected from a woman between 50 and 59 years old with renal cell carcinoma. The chain was built from TRBV6-1 and TRBJ2-5; no D gene is confidently identified. The bases are TGTGCCAGCAGTGAAGAGACCCAGTACTTC. This gives the protein CASSEETQYF.